The clone carrying this TCR beta chain appeared a few times. Its antigen remains unidentified. The Oncomine TCR Beta short-read assay was applied to DNA of cultured CD4+ T cells. TCRdb used MiXCR to reprocess the PCR reads, holding one entry per CDR3 protein. The data contain 9,500 to 15,000 distinct CDR3 sequences, about 50% of them seen just once; the ten biggest clones take up approximately 30%. This sample was included in a study of vaccination and CD4 T cells after COVID-19. Documented treatment: roughly 10-day PBMC culture with coronavirus spike peptide pools or control peptides (ViraFEST assay). Germline CDR1 and CDR2: SEHNR and FQNEAQ (reference sequence). Trimming pared 0 bases from V and 4 bases from J, leaving 9 bases between. The CDR3 sequence is 14 residues long.

The chain combines TRBV7-9 with TRBJ1-1, with a tentative D call TRBD1 (5 bases). The sequenced sample was CD4+ T cells from blood, cultured in vitro. The sequence was collected from a human donor who had recovered from COVID-19. The CDR3: CASSLATDGTEAFF. The DNA for the CDR3 is TGTGCCAGCAGCTTAGCGACAGACGGCACTGAAGCTTTCTTT.